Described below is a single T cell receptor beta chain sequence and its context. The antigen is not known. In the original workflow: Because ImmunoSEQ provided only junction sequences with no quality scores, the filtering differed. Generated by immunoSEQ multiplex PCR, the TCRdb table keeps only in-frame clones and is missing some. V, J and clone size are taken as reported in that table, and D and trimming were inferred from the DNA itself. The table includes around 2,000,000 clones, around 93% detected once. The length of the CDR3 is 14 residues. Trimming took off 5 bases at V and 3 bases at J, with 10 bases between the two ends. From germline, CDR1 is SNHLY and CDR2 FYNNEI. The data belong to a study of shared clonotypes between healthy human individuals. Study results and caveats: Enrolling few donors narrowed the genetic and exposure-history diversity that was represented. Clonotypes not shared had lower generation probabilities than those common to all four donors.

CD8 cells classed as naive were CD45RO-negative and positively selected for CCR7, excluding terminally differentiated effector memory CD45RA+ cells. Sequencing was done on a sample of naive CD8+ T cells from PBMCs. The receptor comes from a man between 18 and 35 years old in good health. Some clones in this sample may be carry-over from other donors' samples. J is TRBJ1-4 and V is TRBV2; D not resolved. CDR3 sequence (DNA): TGTGCCAGCAGTTTTCGGGCCCCTAATGAAAAACTGTTTTTT. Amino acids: CASSFRAPNEKLFF.